This T cell receptor (beta chain) emerged from a study of siplizumab effects on memory and regulatory T cells. The study assayed some 110,000 TCR templates per sample. Produced via immunoSEQ multiplex PCR; TCRdb's table is partial and in-frame only. Here the sample spans about 100,000 clones, about 95% being singletons. Deletions cut 0 bases from V and 6 bases from J, with 19 bases between. The CDR3 loop spans 17 amino acids. Germline CDR1 SGHVS, CDR2 FQNEAQ. General study points: Proliferating Tregs in siplizumab cultures were never verified as suppressive. Siplizumab significantly lowered the alloreactive sequences that could be traced to unstimulated CD4+ memory cells.

Concerning this clone itself: Its antigen is still unknown.

This receptor was identified in a human donor in good health. The V call is TRBV7-8, the J call TRBJ2-3; weak D call: TRBD2 (6 bases). Sequenced material: non-Treg CD4+ T cells sorted from blood. The CDR3 DNA is TGTGCCAGCAGCTTAGCGGGTGGTAGCGGCCACAGGGATACGCAGTATTTT. This encodes CASSLAGGSGHRDTQYF. Drawing the rest from reference TRBV7-8 and TRBJ2-3, the complete variable domain is GAGVSQSPRYKVAKRGQDVALRCDPISGHVSLFWYQQALGQGPEFLTYFQNEAQLDKSGLPSDRFFAERPEGSVSTLKIQRTQQEDSAVYLCASSLAGGSGHRDTQYFGPGTRLTVL.